This T cell receptor (beta chain) appears in the sequencing data of a study of blood T cell repertoires in COVID-19. Measured with immunoSEQ multiplex PCR; TCRdb has only the in-frame clones, and not every one. The sample lists approximately 470,000 clones, roughly 87% occurring once. The CDR3 totals 13 residues. The V gene end was trimmed by 4 bases and the J gene end by 6 bases; junction bases not matched to a gene: 1. Germline CDR1 reads SNHLY; CDR2 reads FYNNEI. In this sample, this clone turned up many times. Ages ranged from about 18 to 89 years, with residence in around 24 US areas. This TCR derives from a woman younger than 30 who had recovered from COVID-19. The sample consisted of PBMCs or T cells enriched from blood (not recorded which). The rearrangement links TRBV2 to TRBJ2-2; TRBD2 aligns across 8 bases. CDR3 residues: CASSALAAGELFF. In DNA form, the CDR3 reads TGTGCCAGCAGTGCACTAGCGGCCGGGGAGCTGTTTTTT.